There are many counts of the clone carrying this TCR beta chain. Its antigen is unidentified. TCRdb reprocessed the 5' RACE reads with MiXCR, giving one entry per CDR3 protein. The profile shows 9,500 to 13,000 distinct CDR3 sequences, roughly an eighth of them singletons. Time point of the sample: sample taken at primary tumor resection. V lost 7 bases to trimming and J lost 4 bases, with 10 bases between them. The CDR3 has 12 residues. Germline CDR1 reads ENHRY; CDR2 reads SYGVKD. The sample is drawn from a study of spatial heterogeneity in lung cancer. Findings of the study overall: The recorded estimate of tumor T cell coverage is around 7.7% for alpha chains and about 12% for beta chains. Higher tumor mutation counts went along with higher counts of expanded intratumoral alpha and beta TCRs.

The chain combines TRBV10-3 with TRBJ1-2; the D is unclear. This TCR derives from a male donor with early-stage non-small cell lung cancer. The sequences come from lung tumor tissue, collected at surgery. The CDR3 DNA sequence: TGTGCCATCAACTCCGGATTCTATGGCTACACCTTC. Translating it yields CAINSGFYGYTF.